The clone carrying this TCR beta chain was detected only a few times. Its cognate antigen is unknown. The sample belongs to a study of CD8 T cells in ankylosing spondylitis. Study-wide results and caveats: A motif of several highly homologous TCR beta variants was seen as apparently characteristic of ankylosing spondylitis blood. Reports say disease-linked clones showed up significantly more in matched ankylosing spondylitis synovial fluid. Existing reports had already noted some motif variants in reactive arthritis synovial fluid and blood.

Quantitative barcoded 5'-RACE was used to prepare TCR beta libraries. TCRdb reprocessed the 5' RACE reads with MiXCR, giving one entry per CDR3 protein. The sample carries roughly 470,000 distinct CDR3 sequences, more than 25% recorded once. The length of the CDR3 is 14 residues. CDR1 is SEHNR, CDR2 FQNEAQ, per germline (reference sequence). V lost 1 base to trimming and J lost 9 bases, with 13 bases between them. This receptor was identified in a male donor with ankylosing spondylitis. The sequencing input was blood, either unsorted or a sorted T cell fraction (not recorded which). The J gene is TRBJ2-1, the V gene TRBV7-9; a possible D gene is TRBD1 (6 bases). The CDR3 coding sequence is TGTGCCAGCAGCTTAGTAGGGCAGGGGAGTGAGCAGTTCTTC. Translated, it gives CASSLVGQGSEQFF.